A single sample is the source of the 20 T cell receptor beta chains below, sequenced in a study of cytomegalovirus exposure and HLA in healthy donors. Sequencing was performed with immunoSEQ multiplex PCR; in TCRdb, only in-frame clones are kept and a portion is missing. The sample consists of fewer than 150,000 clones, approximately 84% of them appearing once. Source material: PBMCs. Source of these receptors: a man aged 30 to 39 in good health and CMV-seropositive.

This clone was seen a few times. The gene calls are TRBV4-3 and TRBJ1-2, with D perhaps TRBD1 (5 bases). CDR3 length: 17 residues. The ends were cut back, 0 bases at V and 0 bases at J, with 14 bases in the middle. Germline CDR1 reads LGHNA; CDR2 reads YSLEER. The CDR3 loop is CASSQEWGQEANYGYTF. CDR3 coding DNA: TGCGCCAGCAGCCAAGAATGGGGCCAGGAAGCTAACTATGGCTACACCTTC.

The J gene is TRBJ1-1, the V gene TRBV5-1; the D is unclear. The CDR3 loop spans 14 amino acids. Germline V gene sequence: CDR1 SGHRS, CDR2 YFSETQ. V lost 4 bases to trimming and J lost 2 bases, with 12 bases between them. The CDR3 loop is CASSQDTLNTEAFF. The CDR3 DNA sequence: TGCGCCAGCAGCCAAGACACGCTAAACACTGAAGCTTTCTTT.

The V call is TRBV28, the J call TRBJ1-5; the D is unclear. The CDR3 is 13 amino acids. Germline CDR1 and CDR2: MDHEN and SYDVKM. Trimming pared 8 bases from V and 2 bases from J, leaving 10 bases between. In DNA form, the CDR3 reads TGTGCCAGCCGGACGAGGGGCAATCAGCCCCAGCATTTT. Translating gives CASRTRGNQPQHF.

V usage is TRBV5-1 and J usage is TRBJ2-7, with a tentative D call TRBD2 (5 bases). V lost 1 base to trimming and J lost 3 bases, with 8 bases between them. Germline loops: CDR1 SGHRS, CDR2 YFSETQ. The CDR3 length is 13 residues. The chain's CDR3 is CASSLRRGYEQYF. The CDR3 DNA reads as TGCGCCAGCAGCTTGAGACGGGGCTACGAGCAGTACTTC.

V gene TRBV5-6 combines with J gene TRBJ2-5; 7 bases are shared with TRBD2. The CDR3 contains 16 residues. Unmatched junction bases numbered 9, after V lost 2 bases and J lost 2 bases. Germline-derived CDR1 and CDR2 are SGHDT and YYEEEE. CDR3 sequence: CASSLEGGRPQETQYF. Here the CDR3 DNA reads TGTGCCAGCAGCTTAGAGGGAGGGCGCCCTCAAGAGACCCAGTACTTC.

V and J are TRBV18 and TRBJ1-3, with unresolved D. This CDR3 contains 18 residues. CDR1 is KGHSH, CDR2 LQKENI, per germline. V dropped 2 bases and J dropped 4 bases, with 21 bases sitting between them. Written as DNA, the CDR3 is TGTGCCAGCTCACCAGTACGGGTCGTTTTGTTTGAGGGAAACACCATATATTTT. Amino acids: CASSPVRVVLFEGNTIYF. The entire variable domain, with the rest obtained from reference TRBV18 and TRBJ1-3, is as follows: NAGVMQNPRHLVRRRGQEARLRCSPMKGHSHVYWYRQLPEEGLKFMVYLQKENIIDESGMPKERFSAEFPKEGPSILRIQQVVRGDSAAYFCASSPVRVVLFEGNTIYFGEGSWLTVV.

The chain's CDR3 is CASRFRGRTDTQYF. In DNA form, the CDR3 reads TGTGCCAGCCGATTCAGGGGGCGAACAGATACGCAGTATTTT. V is TRBV2 and J is TRBJ2-3, with 8 bases lining up with TRBD1. The CDR3 extends over 14 amino acids. Trimming cost V 8 bases and J 3 bases; bases outside gene matches: 7. The germline V gene encodes CDR1 SNHLY and CDR2 FYNNEI.

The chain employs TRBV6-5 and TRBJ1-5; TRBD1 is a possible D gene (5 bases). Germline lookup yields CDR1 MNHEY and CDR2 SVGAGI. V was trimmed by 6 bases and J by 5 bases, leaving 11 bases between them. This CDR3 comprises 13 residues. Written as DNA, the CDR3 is TGTGCCAGCAGGTTGACGGGGGATCAGCCCCAGCATTTT. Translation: CASRLTGDQPQHF.

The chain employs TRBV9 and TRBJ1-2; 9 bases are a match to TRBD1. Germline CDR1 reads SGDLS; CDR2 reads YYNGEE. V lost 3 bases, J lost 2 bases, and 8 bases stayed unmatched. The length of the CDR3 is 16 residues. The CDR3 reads CASSAAQGAWNYGYTF. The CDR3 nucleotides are TGTGCCAGCAGCGCTGCACAGGGGGCGTGGAACTATGGCTACACCTTC.

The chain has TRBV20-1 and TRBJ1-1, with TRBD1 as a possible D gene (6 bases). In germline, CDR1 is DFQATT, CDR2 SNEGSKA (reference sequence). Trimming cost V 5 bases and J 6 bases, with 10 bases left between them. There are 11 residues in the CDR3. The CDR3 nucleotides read TGCAGTGCTCCAGGGGTCGCTGAAGCTTTCTTT. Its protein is CSAPGVAEAFF.

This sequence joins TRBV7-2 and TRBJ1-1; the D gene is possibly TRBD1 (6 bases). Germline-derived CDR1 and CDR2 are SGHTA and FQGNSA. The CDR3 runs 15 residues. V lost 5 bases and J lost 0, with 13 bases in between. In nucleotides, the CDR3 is TGTGCCAGCAGCCGCAATACAGGGTTGAACACTGAAGCTTTCTTT. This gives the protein CASSRNTGLNTEAFF.

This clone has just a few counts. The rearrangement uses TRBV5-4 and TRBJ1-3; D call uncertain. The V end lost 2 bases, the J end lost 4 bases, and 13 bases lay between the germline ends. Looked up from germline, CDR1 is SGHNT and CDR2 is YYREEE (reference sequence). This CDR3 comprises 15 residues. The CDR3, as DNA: TGTGCCAGCAGCTTACCCGGATCGGGAGGAAACACCATATATTTT. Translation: CASSLPGSGGNTIYF. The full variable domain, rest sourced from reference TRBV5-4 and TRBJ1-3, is ETGVTQSPTHLIKTRGQQVTLRCSSQSGHNTVSWYQQALGQGPQFIFQYYREEENGRGNFPPRFSGLQFPNYSSELNVNALELDDSALYLCASSLPGSGGNTIYFGEGSWLTVV.

Here the CDR3 reads CASSSGTGLYEQYF. The CDR3 coding sequence is TGTGCCAGCAGTTCCGGGACAGGTCTGTACGAGCAGTACTTC. This sequence joins TRBV2 and TRBJ2-7; 8 bases match TRBD1. Germline assignment: CDR1 SNHLY and CDR2 FYNNEI. The CDR3 contains 14 residues. With 5 bases clipped from V and 4 bases from J, the junction kept 7 bases outside the gene matches.

CDR3 loop: CASSQSHRVTGELFF. The CDR3 coding sequence is TGCGCCAGCAGTCAATCCCACAGGGTGACCGGGGAGCTGTTTTTT. The V call is TRBV23-1, the J call TRBJ2-2; possibly TRBD1 for D (6 bases). TRBV23-1 is sorted into the ORF group, with uncertain function. The CDR3 totals 15 residues. The germline V and J ends were trimmed by 0 bases and 5 bases, with 10 bases remaining between them.

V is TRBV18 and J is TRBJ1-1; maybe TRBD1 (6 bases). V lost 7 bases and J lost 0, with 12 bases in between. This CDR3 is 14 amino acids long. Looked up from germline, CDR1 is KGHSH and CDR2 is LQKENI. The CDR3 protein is CASLLTGLNTEAFF. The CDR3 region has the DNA TGTGCCAGCTTACTAACAGGGTTGAACACTGAAGCTTTCTTT.

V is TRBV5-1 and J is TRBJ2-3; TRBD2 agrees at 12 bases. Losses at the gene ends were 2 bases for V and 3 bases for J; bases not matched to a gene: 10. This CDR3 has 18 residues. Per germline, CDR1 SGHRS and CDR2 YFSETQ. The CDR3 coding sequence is TGCGCCAGCAGCTTAATGTCTAGCGGGAGGGCCGGGACAGATACGCAGTATTTT. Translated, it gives CASSLMSSGRAGTDTQYF.

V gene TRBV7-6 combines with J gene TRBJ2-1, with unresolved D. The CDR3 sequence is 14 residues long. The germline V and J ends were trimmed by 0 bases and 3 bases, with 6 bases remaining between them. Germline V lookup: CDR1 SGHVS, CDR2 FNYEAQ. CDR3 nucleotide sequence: TGTGCCAGCAGCTTAGCACAGAACTACAATGAGCAGTTCTTC. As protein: CASSLAQNYNEQFF.

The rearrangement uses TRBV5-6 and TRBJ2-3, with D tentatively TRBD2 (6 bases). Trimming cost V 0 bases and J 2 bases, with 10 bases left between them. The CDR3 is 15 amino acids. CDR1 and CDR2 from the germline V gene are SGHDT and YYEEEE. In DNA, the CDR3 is TGTGCCAGCAGCTTGGGTGGGAGGTCCACAGATACGCAGTATTTT. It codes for CASSLGGRSTDTQYF. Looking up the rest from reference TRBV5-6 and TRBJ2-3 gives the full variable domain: DAGVTQSPTHLIKTRGQQVTLRCSPKSGHDTVSWYQQALGQGPQFIFQYYEEEERQRGNFPDRFSGHQFPNYSSELNVNALLLGDSALYLCASSLGGRSTDTQYFGPGTRLTVL.

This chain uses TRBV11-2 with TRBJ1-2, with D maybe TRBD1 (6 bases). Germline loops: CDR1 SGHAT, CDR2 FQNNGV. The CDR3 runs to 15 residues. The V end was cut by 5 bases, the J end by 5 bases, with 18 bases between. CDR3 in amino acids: CASSPGGGFTYGYTF. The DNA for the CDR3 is TGTGCCAGCAGCCCTGGGGGGGGCTTTACTTATGGCTACACCTTC. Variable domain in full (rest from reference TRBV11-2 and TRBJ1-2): EAGVAQSPRYKIIEKRQSVAFWCNPISGHATLYWYQQILGQGPKLLIQFQNNGVVDDSQLPKDRFSAERLKGVDSTLKIQPAKLEDSAVYLCASSPGGGFTYGYTFGSGTRLTVV.

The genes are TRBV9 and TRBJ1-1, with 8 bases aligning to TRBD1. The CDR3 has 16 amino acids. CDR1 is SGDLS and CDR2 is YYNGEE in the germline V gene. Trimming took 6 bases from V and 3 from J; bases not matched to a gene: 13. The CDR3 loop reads CASTTLPGQGDTEAFF. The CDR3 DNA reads TGTGCCAGCACCACTCTCCCTGGACAGGGTGACACTGAAGCTTTCTTT. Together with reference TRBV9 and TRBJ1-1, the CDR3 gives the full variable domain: DSGVTQTPKHLITATGQRVTLRCSPRSGDLSVYWYQQSLDQGLQFLIQYYNGEERAKGNILERFSAQQFPDLHSELNLSSLELGDSALYFCASTTLPGQGDTEAFFGQGTRLTVV.